Each of the 29 T cell receptor beta chains below was sequenced from the same sample in a study of blood T cells in healthy people across ages. A second PCR of roughly 7 to 11 cycles used a sample-barcoded 5' primer and a J-beta primer mix. TCRdb used MiXCR to reprocess the 5' RACE reads, holding one entry per CDR3 protein. The repertoire includes over 1,200,000 distinct CDR3 sequences, 59% of them detected once, and 6.7% sits in the top ten. Sequencing was carried out using blood. Receptor source: a man between 18 and 35 years old in good health.

The chain carries TRBV5-6 and TRBJ2-7, with a weak D call TRBD2 (5 bases). V lost 4 bases to trimming and J lost 5 bases, with 16 bases between them. CDR1 SGHDT and CDR2 YYEEEE come from the germline V gene. CDR3 length: 14 amino acids. CDR3 bases: TGTGCCAGCAGCCCAGGCACTAGTTTCAACGAGCAGTACTTC. Encoded protein: CASSPGTSFNEQYF.

CDR3 in amino acids: CASSQEPQGAGELFF. CDR3 sequence (DNA): TGTGCCAGCAGCCAAGAGCCTCAGGGTGCCGGGGAGCTGTTTTTT. V and J are TRBV3-1 and TRBJ2-2; the D gene is possibly TRBD1 (5 bases). The ends were cut back, 0 bases at V and 6 bases at J, with 11 bases in the middle. The CDR3 is 15 residues long. Germline CDR1 reads LGHDT; CDR2 reads YNNKEL (reference sequence).

This clonotype was observed a few times. The V gene is TRBV29-1, the J gene TRBJ2-7; weak D call: TRBD1 (5 bases). CDR3 size: 12 residues. Germline loops: CDR1 SQVTM, CDR2 ANQGSEA. V was cut by 4 bases and J by 10 bases, with 17 bases left in between. Written as DNA, the CDR3 is TGCAGCGTTGTTAGGCAGGGTGGGTCCCAGTACTTC. Its protein product is CSVVRQGGSQYF.

The chain has TRBV6-2 or TRBV6-3 and TRBJ1-1; possibly TRBD1 for D (6 bases). Germline V gene sequence: CDR1 MNHEY, CDR2 SVGEGT. The CDR3 runs to 13 residues. V was clipped by 6 bases and J by 4 bases, with 12 bases between them. In DNA, the CDR3 is TGTGCCAGCAGACGCTTGGACAGCACTGAAGCTTTCTTT. Translated: CASRRLDSTEAFF.

The genes are TRBV11-3 and TRBJ2-7, with 7 nucleotides matching TRBD1. Germline lookup yields CDR1 SGHNT and CDR2 YENEEA. The CDR3 sequence is 15 residues long. J gave up 2 bases and V 4 bases, and 8 bases lay outside the gene matches. The chain's CDR3 is CASSSPGTEAYEQYF. The CDR3 nucleotides are TGTGCCAGCAGCTCCCCCGGGACAGAAGCCTACGAGCAGTACTTC.

This clonotype showed up just a few times. The chain is built from TRBV20-1 and TRBJ2-5, with TRBD2 as a possible D gene (5 bases). Trimming pared 6 bases from V and 5 bases from J, leaving 13 bases between. The CDR3 is made up of 12 amino acids. In germline, CDR1 is DFQATT, CDR2 SNEGSKA (reference sequence). CDR3: CSAGTRRETQYF. In nucleotides, the CDR3 is TGCAGTGCCGGAACTAGGCGTGAGACCCAGTACTTC.

This chain links TRBV7-8 with TRBJ2-5; no reliable D call. V lost 6 bases, J lost 5 bases, and 10 bases lay in between. CDR1 is SGHVS and CDR2 is FQNEAQ in the germline V gene. The CDR3 covers 12 residues. Here the CDR3 reads CASSFPLETQYF. The CDR3 DNA sequence: TGTGCCAGCAGTTTCCCCCTGGAGACCCAGTACTTC. The full variable domain, with the rest looked up from reference TRBV7-8 and TRBJ2-5, is GAGVSQSPRYKVAKRGQDVALRCDPISGHVSLFWYQQALGQGPEFLTYFQNEAQLDKSGLPSDRFFAERPEGSVSTLKIQRTQQEDSAVYLCASSFPLETQYFGPGTRLLVL.

This clonotype was counted only a few times. The chain links TRBV7-9 to TRBJ1-2; D call uncertain. Germline lookup yields CDR1 SEHNR and CDR2 FQNEAQ (reference sequence). The V end was cut by 4 bases, the J end by 1 base, with 19 bases between. The CDR3 extends over 17 amino acids. The CDR3 bases are TGTGCCAGCAGCTCGGGCCCCGAAAGCCCCGTTAACTATGGCTACACCTTC. Translation: CASSSGPESPVNYGYTF.

This rearrangement joins TRBV12-3 or TRBV12-4 to TRBJ2-3; D is possibly TRBD1 (5 bases). The CDR3 extends over 14 amino acids. V shed 5 bases and J shed 2 bases, with 11 bases lying between them. CDR3 nucleotide sequence: TGTGCCAGCAGTGGGAACAGGTTCACAGATACGCAGTATTTT. Its translation is CASSGNRFTDTQYF.

In this sample, this clonotype turned up a few times. The V call is TRBV20-1, the J call TRBJ2-1; D remains unclear. The CDR3 runs 13 residues. Per the germline V gene, CDR1 is DFQATT and CDR2 is SNEGSKA (reference sequence). Trimming removed 0 bases from V and 9 bases from J, with 12 bases in between. CDR3: CSARDVRGSEQFF. CDR3 sequence (DNA): TGCAGTGCTAGAGACGTCCGAGGCAGTGAGCAGTTCTTC.

This clonotype has more than one count but fewer than ten. This chain uses TRBV7-6 with TRBJ2-1; possibly TRBD2 for D (6 bases). The CDR3 extends over 14 amino acids. Trimming stripped 2 bases from V and 2 bases from J, with 7 bases between. Per germline, CDR1 SGHVS and CDR2 FNYEAQ. Here the CDR3 reads CASSLSSAYNEQFF. CDR3 sequence (DNA): TGTGCCAGCAGCTTATCTAGCGCCTACAATGAGCAGTTCTTC. Filled out from reference TRBV7-6 and TRBJ2-1, the complete variable domain reads GAGVSQSPRYKVTKRGQDVALRCDPISGHVSLYWYRQALGQGPEFLTYFNYEAQQDKSGLPNDRFSAERPEGSISTLTIQRTEQRDSAMYRCASSLSSAYNEQFFGPGTRLTVL.

This clonotype turned up a few times. The chain links TRBV28 to TRBJ2-4; 12 bases map to TRBD2. The CDR3 extends over 18 amino acids. J gave up 3 bases and V 0 bases, and 6 bases lay outside the gene matches. Germline V lookup: CDR1 MDHEN, CDR2 SYDVKM. CDR3 residues: CASSLWASGRGSKNIQYF. CDR3 DNA: TGTGCCAGCAGTTTATGGGCTAGCGGGAGGGGAAGCAAAAACATTCAGTACTTC.

The rearrangement joins TRBV10-3 to TRBJ2-3, with no clear D. With 4 bases removed from V and 6 bases from J, the gap between germline ends came to 5 bases. This CDR3 is 11 amino acids long. Germline V gene data show CDR1 as ENHRY and CDR2 as SYGVKD. The CDR3 coding sequence is TGTGCCATCAGTGCGTTCGATACGCAGTATTTT. This codes for CAISAFDTQYF.

V is TRBV20-1 and J is TRBJ2-3; 10 positions match TRBD2. The CDR3 runs 15 residues. Germline assignment: CDR1 DFQATT and CDR2 SNEGSKA (reference sequence). The V gene end was trimmed by 6 bases and the J gene end by 4 bases; junction bases not matched to a gene: 10. Written as DNA, the CDR3 is TGCAGTGCCGGCCCGAGCGGGGGGGCAGCAGATACGCAGTATTTT. Protein sequence: CSAGPSGGAADTQYF.

The chain combines TRBV7-2 with TRBJ2-6; D is unresolved. Trimming pared 4 bases from V and 0 bases from J, leaving 7 bases between. This CDR3 has 15 amino acids. In germline, CDR1 is SGHTA, CDR2 FQGNSA. The CDR3 is CASSYLRSGANVLTF. CDR3 DNA: TGTGCCAGCAGCTACCTGCGCTCTGGGGCCAACGTCCTGACTTTC.

The rearrangement uses TRBV12-3 or TRBV12-4 and TRBJ1-1; D gene uncertain. V lost 6 bases and J lost 1, with 9 bases in between. This CDR3 has 13 amino acids. The CDR3 sequence: CASRPNPNTEAFF. The DNA of the CDR3 is TGTGCCAGCAGGCCCAATCCGAACACTGAAGCTTTCTTT.

The table lists this clonotype with a few counts. The J gene is TRBJ1-2, the V gene TRBV7-9; no clear D gene. V was cut by 5 bases and J by 5 bases, with 12 bases left in between. The length of the CDR3 is 13 residues. Per germline, CDR1 SEHNR and CDR2 FQNEAQ (reference sequence). The chain's CDR3 is CASSVGGIYGYTF. CDR3 coding DNA: TGTGCCAGCAGCGTCGGAGGGATATATGGCTACACCTTC.

A remark on this clonotype: One end of the junction fails to match germline, which may point to a read error. Here the CDR3 reads CANSQDRVGNSPLHF. The DNA for the CDR3 is TGCGCCAACAGCCAAGACAGGGTTGGGAATTCACCCCTCCACTTT. V usage is TRBV4-1 and J usage is TRBJ1-6, with 7 bases identical to TRBD1. CDR3 length: 15 amino acids. Germline-derived CDR1 and CDR2 are MGHRA and YSYEKL.

This clonotype was seen a single time. The gene calls are TRBV27 and TRBJ1-2; D remains ambiguous. CDR3 length: 12 residues. Trimming shortened V by 10 bases and J by 2 bases, and 11 bases separated the two germline ends. Germline V gene lookup returns CDR1 MNHEY and CDR2 SMNVEV (reference sequence). The chain's CDR3 is CATVTANYGYTF. DNA of the CDR3: TGTGCCACCGTGACCGCCAACTATGGCTACACCTTC.

The V gene is TRBV6-6, the J gene TRBJ1-6; D remains ambiguous. Germline V gives CDR1 MNHNY, CDR2 SVGAGI (reference sequence). The ends were cut back, 2 bases at V and 14 bases at J, with 19 bases in the middle. The length of the CDR3 is 15 residues. CDR3: CASSYDGRVGSTLHF. For the CDR3, the DNA is TGTGCCAGCAGTTACGATGGGAGGGTTGGGAGCACCCTCCACTTT.

This chain connects TRBV7-6 to TRBJ2-1, with 7 bases lining up with TRBD2. CDR1 and CDR2 from the germline V gene are SGHVS and FNYEAQ. Losses at the gene ends were 4 bases for V and 0 bases for J; bases not matched to a gene: 9. This CDR3 region has 17 residues. In DNA form, the CDR3 reads TGTGCCAGCAGCTCCTCAGGCGGGACTACCTCCTACAATGAGCAGTTCTTC. Translating it yields CASSSSGGTTSYNEQFF.

The gene calls are TRBV9 and TRBJ2-7, with TRBD2 matching over 9 bases. This CDR3 spans 14 amino acids. J was trimmed by 5 bases and V by 6 bases; bases with no gene match: 9. The V gene's germline CDR1 is SGDLS and CDR2 YYNGEE. CDR3 bases: TGTGCCAGCACTCCGAGTAGCGGGAGAGACGAGCAGTACTTC. This sequence encodes CASTPSSGRDEQYF.

The chain links TRBV6-6 to TRBJ1-1; no firm D call. From germline, CDR1 is MNHNY and CDR2 SVGAGI (reference sequence). The germline V and J ends were trimmed by 4 bases and 7 bases, with 7 bases remaining between them. The CDR3 is 11 amino acids. CDR3 sequence: CASSSGYEAFF. The CDR3 nucleotides are TGTGCCAGCAGTTCAGGTTATGAAGCTTTCTTT.

This clonotype was counted only a few times. The chain uses TRBV29-1 and TRBJ2-3; D is possibly TRBD2 (5 bases). V was clipped by 4 bases and J by 2 bases, with 13 bases between them. CDR3 size: 14 residues. CDR1 and CDR2 (germline): SQVTM, ANQGSEA. The DNA of the CDR3 is TGCAGCGTTGCAAGGACGGGAAACACAGATACGCAGTATTTT. Protein: CSVARTGNTDTQYF.

The chain recombines TRBV10-3 with TRBJ1-2; D is uncertain. The CDR3 sequence is 14 residues long. With 4 bases removed from V and 0 bases from J, the gap between germline ends came to 9 bases. Germline V gene sequence: CDR1 ENHRY, CDR2 SYGVKD. Here the CDR3 reads CAISAGGPNYGYTF. CDR3 nucleotide sequence: TGTGCCATCAGTGCAGGTGGGCCTAACTATGGCTACACCTTC.

Remarks on this clonotype: One end of the junction is discordant with germline, which a read error may explain. The rearrangement uses TRBV4-2 and TRBJ2-7, with TRBD2 identical over 7 bases. Germline-derived CDR1 and CDR2 are LGHNA and YNFKEQ. This CDR3 spans 15 amino acids. As DNA, the CDR3 is TGCGCCAGCAGCCAAGAACGGACTAGTTCCTACGAGCAGTACTTC. Residues: CASSQERTSSYEQYF.

This clonotype came up once. The V call is TRBV9, the J call TRBJ1-2, with D perhaps matching TRBD1 (6 bases). The CDR3 sequence is 14 residues long. V was cut by 0 bases and J by 7 bases, with 13 bases left in between. From germline, CDR1 is SGDLS and CDR2 YYNGEE. CDR3 amino acids: CASSVASQGGGYTF. Written as DNA, the CDR3 is TGTGCCAGCAGCGTAGCTTCACAGGGCGGTGGCTACACCTTC.

The gene calls are TRBV20-1 and TRBJ1-5; D gene ambiguous. V dropped 3 bases and J dropped 0 bases, with 15 bases sitting between them. The CDR3 is 16 residues long. CDR1 is DFQATT, CDR2 SNEGSKA, per germline (reference sequence). CDR3 DNA sequence: TGCAGTGCTAGTGAACAGCCAACTTATAGCAATCAGCCCCAGCATTTT. It encodes CSASEQPTYSNQPQHF.

This clonotype has ten or more counts. This chain links TRBV29-1 with TRBJ2-5, with TRBD1 matching over 9 bases. Germline loops: CDR1 SQVTM, CDR2 ANQGSEA. CDR3 length: 13 amino acids. The J segment lost 1 base and the V segment lost 6 bases, leaving 3 bases of the junction unmatched. DNA for the CDR3: TGCAGCGTGGACAGGGGCAGCCAAGAGACCCAGTACTTC. Its protein is CSVDRGSQETQYF.